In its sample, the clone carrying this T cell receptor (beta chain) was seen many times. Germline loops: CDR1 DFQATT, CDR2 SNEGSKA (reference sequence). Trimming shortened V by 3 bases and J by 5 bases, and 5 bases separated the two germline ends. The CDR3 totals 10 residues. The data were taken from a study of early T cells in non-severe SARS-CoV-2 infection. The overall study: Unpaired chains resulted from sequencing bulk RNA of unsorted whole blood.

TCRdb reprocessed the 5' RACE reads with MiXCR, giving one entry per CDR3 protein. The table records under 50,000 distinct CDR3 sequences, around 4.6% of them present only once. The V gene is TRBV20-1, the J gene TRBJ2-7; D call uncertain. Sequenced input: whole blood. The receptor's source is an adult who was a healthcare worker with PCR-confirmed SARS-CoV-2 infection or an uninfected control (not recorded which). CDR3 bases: TGCAGTGCTAGTAGTAACGAGCAGTACTTC. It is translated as CSASSNEQYF.